This paragraph reports one TCR beta chain. The specificity of this receptor is unknown. Per-base quality was not reported, and no clone a single base away is much larger than it. The data were obtained in a study of cytomegalovirus exposure and HLA in healthy donors (dated by TCRdb to the late 2010s). Concerning the study at large: According to a later analysis, one platform produced both the 100 to 150 validation repertoires and the approximately 600 repertoires of the first cohort. The aim of the study was to test whether cataloging public T cell receptors could identify signatures of past pathogen exposure. In addition to the first cohort of roughly 700 subjects, a separate validation cohort of approximately 130 different subjects was used. The study combined high-throughput TCR immunosequencing, statistical association of individual TCRs with disease status, and machine learning to predict cytomegalovirus infection status.

Separate from the roughly 660-subject first cohort, the validation cohort of more than 90 subjects was the group to which the donors belonged. The V end loses 11 bases and the J end loses 5 bases, and a stretch of 16 bases separates them. CDR3 length: 13 amino acids, cysteine to phenylalanine. Just the 39-base CDR3 DNA is kept, in frame starting at base 1. CDR1 and CDR2 (SNHLY, FYNNEI) derive from the germline V gene. Broader findings and caveats from the paper: A later analysis had no HLA typing for the validation cohort, so co-occurrence there was scored across all 110 or so repertoires. In vitro tests confirmed that three of the cytomegalovirus-associated TCR beta chains recognize cytomegalovirus antigens. Cytomegalovirus status was reported to be diagnosed by the classifier with high specificity and sensitivity in both the original and validation cohorts. While some public TCRs were present in many individuals, most TCR sequences turned up only very rarely across donors. A total of about 180 TCR beta chains were listed by the study as associated with cytomegalovirus. According to the authors, the approach could potentially be generalized to other disease states and immunological phenotypes. A later analysis found that TCRs clustered in the first cohort also tended to co-occur in the roughly 120 validation repertoires, with 94% of cluster scores above 0.

Library preparation was by the immunoSEQ multiplex PCR assay. Processing in the source paper ran as follows. A statistical classification framework was developed to diagnose cytomegalovirus status using the catalog of TCR beta chain sequences. Not all clones reach the TCRdb copy of this immuneACCESS table, which keeps in-frame sequences only. Checked studies attribute under half of the gap to unresolved V genes and leave the rest unexplained. That table is the source of V, J and clone size, and D and trimming were worked out from the DNA. The sample data list under 200,000 clones, and 75% to 90% of these were observed just once. The ten biggest clones cover more than 2% of the sample.

The chain joins TRBV2 to TRBJ1-5; the D gene is unclear. The receptor was isolated from a woman aged 18-30 years in good health and CMV-seronegative. The specimen sequenced was PBMCs. CDR3 loop: CASQRAVHQPQHF. The nucleotide sequence is given as TGTGCCTCACAGAGGGCAGTACATCAGCCCCAGCATTTT. Where the CDR3 stops, the reference TRBV2 and TRBJ1-5 genes take over; the full variable domain is EPEVTQTPSHQVTQMGQEVILRCVPISNHLYFYWYRQILGQKVEFLVSFYNNEISEKSEIFDDQFSVERPDGSNFTLKIRSTKLEDSAMYFCASQRAVHQPQHFGDGTRLSIL.